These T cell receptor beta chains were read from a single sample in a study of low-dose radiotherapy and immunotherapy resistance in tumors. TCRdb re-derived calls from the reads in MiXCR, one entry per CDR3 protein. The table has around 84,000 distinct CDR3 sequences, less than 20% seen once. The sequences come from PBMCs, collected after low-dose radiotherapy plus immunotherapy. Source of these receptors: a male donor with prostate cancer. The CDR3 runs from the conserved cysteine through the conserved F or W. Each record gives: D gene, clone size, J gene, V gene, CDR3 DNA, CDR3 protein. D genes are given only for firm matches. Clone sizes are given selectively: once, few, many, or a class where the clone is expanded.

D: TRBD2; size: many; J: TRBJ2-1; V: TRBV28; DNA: TGTGCCAGCAGTTTACCTAGCGGGAGAGGTAATGAGCAGTTCTTC; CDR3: CASSLPSGRGNEQFF
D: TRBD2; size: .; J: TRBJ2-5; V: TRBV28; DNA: TGTGCCAGCAGCCTTACTAGCGGTCGCCAAGAGACCCAGTACTTC; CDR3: CASSLTSGRQETQYF
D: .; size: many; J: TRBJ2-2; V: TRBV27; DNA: TGTGCCAGCAGTTCAGGTTTGGGCACCGGGGAGCTGTTTTTT; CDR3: CASSSGLGTGELFF
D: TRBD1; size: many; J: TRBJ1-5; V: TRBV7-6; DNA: TGTGCCAGCAGCTTAGTGGCAGGGGGGTATAGCAATCAGCCCCAGCATTTT; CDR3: CASSLVAGGYSNQPQHF
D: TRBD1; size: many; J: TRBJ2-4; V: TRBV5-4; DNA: TGTGCCAGCAGCGAACAGGGGTTGGCGGACATTCAGTACTTC; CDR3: CASSEQGLADIQYF
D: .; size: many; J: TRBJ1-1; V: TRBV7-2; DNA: TGTGCCAGCAGGACGGTGACGATGAACACTGAAGCTTTCTTT; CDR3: CASRTVTMNTEAFF
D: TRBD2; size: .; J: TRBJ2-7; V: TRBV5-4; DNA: TGTGCCAGCAGCATAGGGACTAGCGGGGCCTTCACCGAGCAGTACTTC; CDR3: CASSIGTSGAFTEQYF
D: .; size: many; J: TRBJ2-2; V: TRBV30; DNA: TGTGCCTGGAGGTGGACAGCCGGGGAGCTGTTTTTT; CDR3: CAWRWTAGELFF
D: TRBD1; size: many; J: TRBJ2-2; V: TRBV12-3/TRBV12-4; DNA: TGTGCCAGCAGCCCTGGACAGGGTGGGAACACCGGGGAGCTGTTTTTT; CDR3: CASSPGQGGNTGELFF
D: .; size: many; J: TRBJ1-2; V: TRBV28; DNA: TGTGCCAGCAGTTTTAGTTCGGGACATTATGGCTACACCTTC; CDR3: CASSFSSGHYGYTF
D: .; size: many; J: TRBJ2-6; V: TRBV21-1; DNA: TGTGCCAGCAGCTATCAGAACAGGACCTCTGGGGCCAACGTCCTGACTTTC; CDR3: CASSYQNRTSGANVLTF
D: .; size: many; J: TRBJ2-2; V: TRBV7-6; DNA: TGTGCCAGCAGCTTAGATCCAGGGCGCACCGGGGAGCTGTTTTTT; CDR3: CASSLDPGRTGELFF
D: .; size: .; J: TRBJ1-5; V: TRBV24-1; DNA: TGTGCCACCAGTGACAGGGGAAGGTTCAATCAGCCCCAGCATTTT; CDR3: CATSDRGRFNQPQHF
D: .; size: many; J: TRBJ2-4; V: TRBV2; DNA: TGTGCCAGCAGTGAAGCGACGACTTTAGCCAAAAACATTCAGTACTTC; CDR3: CASSEATTLAKNIQYF
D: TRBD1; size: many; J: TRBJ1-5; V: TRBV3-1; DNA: TGTGCCAGCAGCCGGGGACAGAGCAATCAGCCCCAGCATTTT; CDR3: CASSRGQSNQPQHF
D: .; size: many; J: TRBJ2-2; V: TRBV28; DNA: TGTGCCAGCAGTTCAACCCCCCCCGGGGAGCTGTTTTTT; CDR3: CASSSTPPGELFF
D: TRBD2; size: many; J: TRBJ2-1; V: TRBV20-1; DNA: TGCAGTGCTAGAGATCCGGGGACTAGCGGAAGCTACAATGAGCAGTTCTTC; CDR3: CSARDPGTSGSYNEQFF
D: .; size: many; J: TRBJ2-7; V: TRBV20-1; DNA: TGCAGTGCTTATTGGGGGAGTTTGGGTGAGCAGTACTTC; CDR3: CSAYWGSLGEQYF
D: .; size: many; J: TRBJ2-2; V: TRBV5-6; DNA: TGTGCCAGCAGCTTGACGACCCCTGGGAACACCGGGGAGCTGTTTTTT; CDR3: CASSLTTPGNTGELFF
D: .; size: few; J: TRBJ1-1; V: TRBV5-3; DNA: TGTGCCAGCAGCTTGGATCCCAGTAATATGAACACTGAAGCTTTCTTT; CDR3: CASSLDPSNMNTEAFF
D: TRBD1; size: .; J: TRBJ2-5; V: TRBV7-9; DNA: TGTGCCAGCAGCTTAGTTCGACAGGGGGAGACCCAGTACTTC; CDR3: CASSLVRQGETQYF
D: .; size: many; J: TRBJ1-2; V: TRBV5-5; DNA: TGTGCCAGCAGCGGTATTGGGGCCTATGGCTACACCTTC; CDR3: CASSGIGAYGYTF
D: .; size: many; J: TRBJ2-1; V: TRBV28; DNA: TGTGCCAGCAGTTTAAGAGGCAATGAGCAGTTCTTC; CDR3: CASSLRGNEQFF
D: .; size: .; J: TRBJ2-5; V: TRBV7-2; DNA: TGTGCCAGCAGGAACGGACAGTGGGCGAGTGAGACCCAGTACTTC; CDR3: CASRNGQWASETQYF
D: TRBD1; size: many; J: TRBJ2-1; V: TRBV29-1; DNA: TGCAGCGTTTCACGGGGACAGGGGAATGAGCAGTTCTTC; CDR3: CSVSRGQGNEQFF
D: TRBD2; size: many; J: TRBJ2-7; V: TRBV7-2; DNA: TGTGCCAGCAGCGTTAGGACTAGCGGATCCTACGAGCAGTACTTC; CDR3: CASSVRTSGSYEQYF
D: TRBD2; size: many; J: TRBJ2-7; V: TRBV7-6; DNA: TGTGCCAGCAGCTCCTACCCGGGACTAGCCACTTACGAGCAGTACTTC; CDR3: CASSSYPGLATYEQYF
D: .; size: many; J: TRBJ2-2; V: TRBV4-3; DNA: TGCGCCAGCAGCCAAGAGTTGGAGGGGGGTGGGGAGCTGTTTTTT; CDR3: CASSQELEGGGELFF
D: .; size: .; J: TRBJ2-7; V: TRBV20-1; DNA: TGCAGTGCTAGTGGGGGCGGGAGTGCCTCCTACGAGCAGTACTTC; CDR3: CSASGGGSASYEQYF
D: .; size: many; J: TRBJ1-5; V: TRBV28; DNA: TGTGCCAGCAGTTCGTGGGGGGGTAATCAGCCCCAGCATTTT; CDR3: CASSSWGGNQPQHF
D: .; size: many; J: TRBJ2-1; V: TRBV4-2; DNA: TGTGCCAGCAGCCGCACGGGAGCGTCCTACAATGAGCAGTTCTTC; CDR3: CASSRTGASYNEQFF
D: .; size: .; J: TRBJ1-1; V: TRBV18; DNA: TGTGCCAGCTCACCCGGCGTGGAGGGGAGAGCTTTCTTT; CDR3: CASSPGVEGRAFF
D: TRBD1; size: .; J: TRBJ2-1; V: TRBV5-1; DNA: TGCGCCAGCAGCTTCCCCCGGGACAGGGGGCAAGATGAGCAGTTCTTC; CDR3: CASSFPRDRGQDEQFF
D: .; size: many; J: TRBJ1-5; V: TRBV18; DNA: TGTGCCAGCTCACCCTCGGGGGGGAGTCAGCCCCAGCATTTT; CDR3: CASSPSGGSQPQHF
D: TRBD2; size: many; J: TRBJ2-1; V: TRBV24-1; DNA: TGTGCCACCAGTGGCGGGACTAGCGGGAAGACCTTATCCTACAATGAGCAGTTCTTC; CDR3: CATSGGTSGKTLSYNEQFF
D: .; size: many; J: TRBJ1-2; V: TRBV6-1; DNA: TGTGCCAGCAGCCAGATTAACTATGGCTACACCTTC; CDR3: CASSQINYGYTF
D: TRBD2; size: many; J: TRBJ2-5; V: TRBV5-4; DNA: TGTGCCAGCAGCTCGCAGCGGGAGGTAAAAGAGACCCAGTACTTC; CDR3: CASSSQREVKETQYF
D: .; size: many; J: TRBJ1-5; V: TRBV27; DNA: TGTGCCAGCAGTTTATTAGGGGCAGGGAATAGCAATCAGCCCCAGCATTTT; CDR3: CASSLLGAGNSNQPQHF
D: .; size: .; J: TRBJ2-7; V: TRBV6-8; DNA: TGTGCCAGCAGTCCTCTAGCGCTCACCGAGTACGAGCAGTACTTC; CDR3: CASSPLALTEYEQYF
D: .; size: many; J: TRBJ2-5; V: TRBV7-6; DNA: TGTGCCAGCAGCCACAACCCCGGGGGAGAGACCCAGTACTTC; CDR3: CASSHNPGGETQYF
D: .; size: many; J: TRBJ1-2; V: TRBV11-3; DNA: TGTGCCAGCAGCTTAGGGGGGATTTTTGGCTACACCTTC; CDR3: CASSLGGIFGYTF
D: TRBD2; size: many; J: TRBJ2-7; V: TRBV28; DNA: TGTGCCAGCAGTCCCCAGGGAGGGTACGAGCAGTACTTC; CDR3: CASSPQGGYEQYF
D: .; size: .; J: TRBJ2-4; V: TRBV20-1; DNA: TGCAGTGCCGAAGAGGAGGGTCTGGCCAAAAACATTCAGTACTTC; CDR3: CSAEEEGLAKNIQYF
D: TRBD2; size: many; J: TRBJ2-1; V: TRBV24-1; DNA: TGTGCCACCAGTGGACGAACTAGCGGCCCCTACAATGAGCAGTTCTTC; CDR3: CATSGRTSGPYNEQFF
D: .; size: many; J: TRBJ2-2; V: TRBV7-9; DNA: TGTGCCAGCAGCTTTGGTGGAGGGGGCGCGAACACCGGGGAGCTGTTTTTT; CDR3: CASSFGGGGANTGELFF
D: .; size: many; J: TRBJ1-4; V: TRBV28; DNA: TGTGCCAGCAGTTCCTCAGGTGGCGGTGAAAAACTGTTTTTT; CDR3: CASSSSGGGEKLFF
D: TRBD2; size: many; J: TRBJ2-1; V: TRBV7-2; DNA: TGTGCCAGCAGCTCCCGAGCGGGAGAGGGTGAGCAGTTCTTC; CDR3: CASSSRAGEGEQFF
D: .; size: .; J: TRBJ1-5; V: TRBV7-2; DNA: TGTGCCAGCAGCTTAGCCGGGTCGGGAAGCAATCAGCCCCAGCATTTT; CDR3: CASSLAGSGSNQPQHF
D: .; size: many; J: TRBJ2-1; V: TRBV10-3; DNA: TGTGCCATCAGGCCGGGACACAGCTCCTACAATGAGCAGTTCTTC; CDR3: CAIRPGHSSYNEQFF
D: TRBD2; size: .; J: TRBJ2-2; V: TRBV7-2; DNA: TGTGCCAGCAGCGGGGGGGGAAACACCGGGGAGCTGTTTTTT; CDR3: CASSGGGNTGELFF
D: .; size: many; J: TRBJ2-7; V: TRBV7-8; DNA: TGTGCCAGCAGCTTAGAGTTGGGATTCACCTACGAGCAGTACTTC; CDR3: CASSLELGFTYEQYF
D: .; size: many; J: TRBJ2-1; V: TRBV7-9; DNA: TGTGCCAGCAGCTTATCTCGCCTGGGAGGTGAGCAGTTCTTC; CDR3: CASSLSRLGGEQFF
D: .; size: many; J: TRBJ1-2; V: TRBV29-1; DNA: TGCAGCGTTGAAGATTTTTATGGCTACACCTTC; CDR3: CSVEDFYGYTF
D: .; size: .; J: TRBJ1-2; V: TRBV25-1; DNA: TGTGCCAGCAGTGACGGAGGGCGCTATGGCTACACCTTC; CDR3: CASSDGGRYGYTF